A selection of T cell receptor beta chains follows, all from one sample in a study of control samples from healthy donors and cancer patients. Repertoires were generated with immunoSEQ multiplex PCR, while TCRdb's copy carries only in-frame clones and drops some. The sample gives roughly 100,000 clones, around 90% of which show up once; over 2% is in the top ten. Sequencing was carried out using blood. These receptors all come from a woman between 18 and 29 years old in good health. CDR3s include the opening cysteine and the closing phenylalanine or tryptophan. D genes are given only for firm matches. The size field is filled for only some rows; it gives once, few, many or a size class.

d_call	v_call	j_call	clone_size	cdr3_length	cdr3_aa	cdr3_nt
.	TRBV7-3	TRBJ1-1	.	15	CASSLTPQPPERAFF	TGTGCCAGCAGCTTAACGCCCCAGCCACCGGAGAGAGCTTTCTTT
.	TRBV27	TRBJ1-2	.	13	CASSYLGNYGYTF	TGTGCCAGCAGTTATTTAGGGAACTATGGCTACACCTTC
TRBD2	TRBV19	TRBJ2-2	.	16	CASSVAPGLVAGELFF	TGTGCCAGTAGTGTGGCCCCGGGACTAGTGGCCGGGGAGCTGTTTTTT
.	TRBV7-9	TRBJ2-7	.	13	CASSPDSTYEQYF	TGTGCCAGCAGCCCGGACAGTACCTACGAGCAGTACTTC
TRBD1	TRBV2	TRBJ1-1	.	14	CARLSQGRVTEAFF	TGTGCCAGGTTATCACAGGGGAGGGTTACTGAAGCTTTCTTT
TRBD1	TRBV19	TRBJ1-6	.	15	CASSVIGTGDSPLHF	TGTGCCAGTAGTGTAATCGGGACAGGGGATTCACCCCTCCACTTT
.	TRBV5-1	TRBJ2-2	.	14	CASSLGLVGGELFF	TGCGCCAGCAGCTTGGGACTAGTTGGCGGGGAGCTGTTTTTT
.	TRBV28	TRBJ1-2	.	15	CASSFTKGLNYGYTF	TGTGCCAGCAGTTTCACAAAGGGCCTTAACTATGGCTACACCTTC
TRBD1	TRBV5-4	TRBJ2-5	.	16	CASSLADRGLRETQYF	TGTGCCAGCAGCTTGGCCGATAGGGGGCTTCGGGAGACCCAGTACTTC
TRBD1	TRBV12-3/TRBV12-4	TRBJ1-1	.	11	CASSLRDRGFF	TGTGCCAGCAGTCTCCGGGACAGGGGTTTCTTT
TRBD2	TRBV7-6	TRBJ2-5	once	15	CASSLAGTSVETQYF	TGTGCCAGCAGCTTAGCCGGGACTAGTGTAGAGACCCAGTACTTC